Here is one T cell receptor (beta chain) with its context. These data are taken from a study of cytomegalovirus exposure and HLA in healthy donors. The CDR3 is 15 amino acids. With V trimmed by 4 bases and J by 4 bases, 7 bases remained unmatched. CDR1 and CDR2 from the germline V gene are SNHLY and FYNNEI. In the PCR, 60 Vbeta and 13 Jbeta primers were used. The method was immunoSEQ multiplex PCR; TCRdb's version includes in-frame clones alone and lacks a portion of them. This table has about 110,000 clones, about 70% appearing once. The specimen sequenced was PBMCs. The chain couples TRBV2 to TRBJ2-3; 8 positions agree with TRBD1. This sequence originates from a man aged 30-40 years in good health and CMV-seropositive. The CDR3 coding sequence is TGTGCCAGCAGTGGCAGGGGGCAAAGACCAGATACGCAGTATTTT. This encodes CASSGRGQRPDTQYF. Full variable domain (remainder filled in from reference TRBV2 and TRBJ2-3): EPEVTQTPSHQVTQMGQEVILRCVPISNHLYFYWYRQILGQKVEFLVSFYNNEISEKSEIFDDQFSVERPDGSNFTLKIRSTKLEDSAMYFCASSGRGQRPDTQYFGPGTRLTVL.